Detailed here is one T cell receptor beta chain. What this receptor recognizes is not known. Base qualities are not at hand, and no much larger clone is one base apart. This sample was taken from a study of graft-versus-host responses after intestinal transplantation (dated by TCRdb to the early 2020s). About the study as a whole: The transplants that recipients received were multivisceral, liver-intestinal, or isolated intestinal. Donor T cell macrochimerism was defined as a peak of at least 4% donor T cells among recipient peripheral blood mononuclear cells. Alloreactive clones were identified by sequencing pre-transplant mixed lymphocyte reaction products and comparing these products with unstimulated pre-transplant donor and recipient T cells. Samples from three later patients were sequenced in-house on an Illumina MiSeq with MiXCR processing rather than by the commercial service. Every recipient was given anti-thymocyte globulin induction, followed by approximately 3 years of maintenance tacrolimus and steroids. The cohort enrolled under 25 intestinal transplant recipients including one retransplant, and 3 patients lacking pretransplant specimens were excluded. After intestinal transplantation, graft-versus-host and host-versus-graft alloreactive T cell clones in the graft, circulation and bone marrow were tracked using bulk TCR-beta CDR3 sequencing. What the research found in general, with its limitations: Early after transplant, declines in HvG clones were associated with peak levels of circulating GvH clones. In patients with donor T cell macrochimerism, the allografts had high GvH to HvG T cell clonal ratios. GvH clones turned up in recipient bone marrow, with some appearing earlier in ileal mucosa or blood, a pattern consistent with an intestinal mucosal origin. The conclusions were limited by the relatively low number and heterogeneity of the intestinal transplant patients.

Measured from the cysteine to the phenylalanine, the CDR3 is 13 residues long. The DNA shown is the 39-base CDR3, in frame from base 1. V loses 3 bases of germline sequence and J loses 3 bases, and the interval between the two ends is 9 bases. CDR1 and CDR2 (MGHRA, YSYEKL) derive from the germline V gene. In the first month after transplant, blood samples were collected up to 4 times, and after that at least monthly when available. The library came from the immunoSEQ multiplex PCR assay. For most patients, high-throughput TCR-beta CDR3 sequencing of genomic DNA was performed by Adaptive Biotechnologies. The paper's data handling went like this. Adaptive's ImmunoSEQ software was the source of the TCR sequencing data for 18 patients, while a few other patients were processed with MiXCR and VDJtools. CDR3 nucleotide sequences shared between donor and recipient were removed because their origin could not be assigned. To count as alloreactive, a clone needed at least 2-fold expansion over unstimulated cells and a minimum CFSE-low frequency of 0.002% (template counts) or 0.001% (read counts). Clones were considered mappable if detected in sequenced pre-transplant spleen, lymph node, or MLR CFSE-low populations of the donor or recipient. Cumulative frequency of alloreactive clones was calculated as a percentage of all sequences weighted by copy number. TCRdb limited this immuneACCESS table to in-frame rearrangements with V and J called. A share of clones is missing; checked studies link under half to unresolved V genes, and the rest is unexplained. V, J and clone size reflect that table, while D and trimming were determined from the DNA. For this sample there are tens of thousands of clones; under 85% appear just once. Under 4% of the sample is in the top ten clones.

The rearranged chain carries TRBV4-1 and TRBJ2-7; TRBD2 is possibly the D segment (6 matching bases). The receptor's source is a human patient who received an intestinal transplant, so some T cells may come from the graft donor. The material sequenced was PBMCs, taken 1070 days after transplant. The nucleotide sequence is given as TGCGCCAGCAGCCAGAGGGAGGACTACGAGCAGTACTTC. Its protein product is CASSQREDYEQYF.